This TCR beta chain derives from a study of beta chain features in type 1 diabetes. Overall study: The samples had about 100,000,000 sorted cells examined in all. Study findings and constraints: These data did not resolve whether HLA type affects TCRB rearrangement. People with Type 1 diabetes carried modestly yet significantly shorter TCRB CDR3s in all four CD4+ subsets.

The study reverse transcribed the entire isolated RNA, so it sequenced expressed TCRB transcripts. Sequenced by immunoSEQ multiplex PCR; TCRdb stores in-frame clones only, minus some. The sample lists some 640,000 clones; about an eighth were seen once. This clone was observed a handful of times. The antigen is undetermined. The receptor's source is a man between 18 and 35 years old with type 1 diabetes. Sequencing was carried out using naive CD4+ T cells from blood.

The CDR3 reads CASSHEGRGSYEQYF. CDR3 bases: TGTGCCAGCAGCCACGAAGGGCGAGGGTCCTACGAGCAGTACTTC. The chain recombines TRBV7-9 with TRBJ2-7; perhaps TRBD2 as D (5 bases). V was cut by 5 bases and J by 1 base, with 15 bases left in between. The CDR3 has 15 amino acids. Per the germline V gene, CDR1 is SEHNR and CDR2 is FQNEAQ (reference sequence). Filled out from reference TRBV7-9 and TRBJ2-7, the complete variable domain reads DTGVSQNPRHKITKRGQNVTFRCDPISEHNRLYWYRQTLGQGPEFLTYFQNEAQLEKSRLLSDRFSAERPKGSFSTLEIQRTEQGDSAMYLCASSHEGRGSYEQYFGPGTRLTVT.